This TCR beta chain was identified in a study of cytomegalovirus exposure and HLA in healthy donors. For the study at large: The roughly 110 validation repertoires matched the 666 first-cohort repertoires in platform, a later analysis reported.

Study observations and caveats: Reports showed the classifier diagnosing cytomegalovirus status with high specificity and sensitivity. In vitro checks showed that a few CMV-associated chains really do target CMV antigens.

Here immunoSEQ multiplex PCR was the method, and the copy in TCRdb shows in-frame clones only, minus some. The sample lists approximately 210,000 clones, roughly 82% occurring once. Points on this clone: As yet, its antigen is unknown.

The CDR3 length is 12 residues. Germline values: CDR1 MNHEY, CDR2 SVGAGI. Trimming cost V 6 bases and J 5 bases, with 10 bases left between them. The TCR comes from a young woman in good health and CMV-seronegative. V gene TRBV6-5 combines with J gene TRBJ1-1; no reliable D call. Source material: PBMCs. In nucleotides, the CDR3 is TGTGCCAGCAGCTACGGCGGGACTGAAGCTTTCTTT. Translation gives CASSYGGTEAFF.